There are a few counts of the clone carrying this T cell receptor beta chain. Its target is not known. TCRdb re-analysed the 5' RACE reads in MiXCR, keeping a single row per CDR3 protein. The sample lists around 340,000 distinct CDR3 sequences; more than 9% were seen once. This CDR3 is 18 amino acids long. Trimming stripped 4 bases from V and 3 bases from J, with 23 bases between. CDR1 is MNHEY, CDR2 SVGEGT, per germline. The data were taken from a study of identical twins. Overall study findings and caveats: Invariant populations such as MAIT and iNKT cells could partly muddle zero-insertion analyses.

The sample was also reused in another study, on yellow fever vaccine responses in identical twins.

Sequenced: CD8+ T cells sorted from blood. This TCR was sampled from a woman between 18 and 29 years old in good health. V is TRBV6-2 or TRBV6-3 and J is TRBJ2-3; tentative D call: TRBD1 (6 bases). DNA of the CDR3: TGTGCCAGCAGTTGGGACGGGGACACGAGGGGGTCTACAGATACGCAGTATTTT. Protein product: CASSWDGDTRGSTDTQYF.